The next 26 T cell receptor beta chains were all read from a single sample in a study of T cells in Graves' hyperthyroidism and ophthalmopathy. Amplification targeted TCR beta CDR3 regions from RNA transcripts. When the TCR CDR3 underwent first-round RT-PCR, the HTBI primer set was used. One entry per CDR3 protein results from TCRdb running MiXCR on the multiplex PCR reads. The sample holds about 360,000 distinct CDR3 sequences, approximately 15% seen once. The sequenced material came from blood. Receptor source: a man aged 30 to 39 with Graves' hyperthyroidism that later progressed to Graves' ophthalmopathy.

This clonotype has just a few counts. The chain uses TRBV9 and TRBJ1-1; the match to TRBD1 covers 9 bases. This CDR3 contains 18 residues. With V trimmed by 4 bases and J by 5 bases, 18 bases remained unmatched. Per germline, CDR1 SGDLS and CDR2 YYNGEE. The CDR3 protein is CASSPAGTGPQRVTEAFF. The CDR3 bases are TGTGCCAGCAGCCCAGCCGGGACAGGGCCACAGAGGGTAACTGAAGCTTTCTTT.

This clonotype was seen at least ten times. The chain employs TRBV20-1 and TRBJ1-5, with D maybe TRBD1 (5 bases). This CDR3 comprises 17 residues. CDR1 and CDR2 (germline): DFQATT, SNEGSKA (reference sequence). V lost 0 bases, J lost 0 bases, and 15 bases lay in between. CDR3 sequence (DNA): TGCAGTGCTAGAGATATCAGGGAAGGGTATAGCAATCAGCCCCAGCATTTT. Its protein product is CSARDIREGYSNQPQHF.

The table lists this clonotype with a few counts. The rearrangement uses TRBV11-2 and TRBJ2-6, with a possible D match to TRBD2 (5 bases). The CDR3 totals 14 residues. V lost 0 bases to trimming and J lost 13 bases, with 13 bases between them. Looked up from germline, CDR1 is SGHAT and CDR2 is FQNNGV. The CDR3 region is CASSLDRGARVLTF. In DNA, the CDR3 is TGTGCCAGCAGCTTAGATCGGGGAGCGAGAGTCCTGACTTTC.

The chain joins TRBV19 to TRBJ2-7; D not resolved. The CDR3 is 12 amino acids. Germline V gene sequence: CDR1 LNHDA, CDR2 SQIVND (reference sequence). The V and J ends lost 1 base and 0 bases respectively, with 1 base between them. CDR3 sequence: CASSIGSYEQYF. CDR3 nucleotide sequence: TGTGCCAGTAGTATAGGCTCCTACGAGCAGTACTTC.

V gene TRBV20-1 combines with J gene TRBJ2-7; no definite D call. Germline CDR1 DFQATT, CDR2 SNEGSKA (reference sequence). This CDR3 contains 13 residues. V lost 0 bases to trimming and J lost 0 bases, with 6 bases between them. The CDR3: CSARDTSSYEQYF. The CDR3 region has the DNA TGCAGTGCTAGAGACACCAGCTCCTACGAGCAGTACTTC.

This clonotype was detected many times. V gene TRBV28 combines with J gene TRBJ1-4, with D uncertain. The CDR3 spans 13 residues. The V gene lost 3 bases and the J gene lost 5 bases, with 7 bases spanning the gap. Germline CDR1 MDHEN, CDR2 SYDVKM. CDR3 region: CASSLILNEKLFF. The CDR3, as DNA: TGTGCCAGCAGTTTGATACTCAATGAAAAACTGTTTTTT.

The J gene is TRBJ2-7, the V gene TRBV11-1; D is possibly TRBD1 (5 bases). CDR3 length equals 16 residues. V gave up 5 bases and J gave up 3 bases, with 20 bases separating them. Germline V gives CDR1 SGHAT, CDR2 FQDESV (reference sequence). In DNA form, the CDR3 reads TGTGCCAGCAGCCCGAACAGGATTGGACCCCACTACGAGCAGTACTTC. Translated, it gives CASSPNRIGPHYEQYF.

This clonotype was recorded many times. V usage is TRBV2 and J usage is TRBJ2-1; 11 bases fit TRBD2. The CDR3 loop spans 15 amino acids. Trimming cost V 3 bases and J 9 bases; bases outside gene matches: 7. Germline assignment: CDR1 SNHLY and CDR2 FYNNEI. The CDR3 spells CASSDRASGGLEQFF. The CDR3 bases are TGTGCCAGCAGTGATCGGGCTAGCGGGGGGCTTGAGCAGTTCTTC.

This clonotype was counted at least ten times. This chain links TRBV5-5 with TRBJ2-1; D might be TRBD1 (6 bases). Germline values: CDR1 SGHKS, CDR2 YYEKEE (reference sequence). Trimming took off 3 bases at V and 5 bases at J, with 12 bases between the two ends. The CDR3 length is 14 residues. The CDR3 here is CASSWRQVDNEQFF. DNA for the CDR3: TGTGCCAGCAGCTGGAGACAGGTCGACAATGAGCAGTTCTTC.

This clonotype appeared a few times. The chain links TRBV7-9 to TRBJ1-3; D ambiguous. Germline-derived CDR1 and CDR2 are SEHNR and FQNEAQ (reference sequence). This CDR3 comprises 18 residues. V gave up 1 base and J gave up 2 bases, with 18 bases separating them. CDR3 in amino acids: CASSLEGLGSVTGNTIYF. The CDR3 DNA reads TGTGCCAGCAGCTTAGAGGGCTTGGGGTCTGTAACTGGAAACACCATATATTTT.

This clonotype showed up just a few times. The CDR3 sequence: CASSFDRDTQYF. DNA for the CDR3: TGCGCCAGCAGCTTCGACAGGGATACGCAGTATTTT. The chain carries TRBV5-1 and TRBJ2-3; the D gene is possibly TRBD1 (6 bases). Germline values: CDR1 SGHRS, CDR2 YFSETQ. V lost 2 bases to trimming and J lost 6 bases, with 7 bases between them. The CDR3 is made up of 12 amino acids.

The chain couples TRBV10-3 to TRBJ2-1; 12 bases fit TRBD1. Looked up from germline, CDR1 is ENHRY and CDR2 is SYGVKD. The CDR3 covers 13 residues. V was clipped by 7 bases and J by 10 bases; unmatched bases: 5. CDR3 DNA sequence: TGTGCCATCACGGGACAGGGGGCGACGGAGCAGTTCTTC. It is translated as CAITGQGATEQFF.

The table lists this clonotype with many counts. The rearrangement links TRBV11-2 to TRBJ1-2; the D gene is possibly TRBD1 (6 bases). Germline CDR1 is SGHAT and CDR2 is FQNNGV. V lost 3 bases and J 0 bases, leaving 11 bases between the germline ends. The CDR3 spans 15 residues. As DNA, the CDR3 is TGTGCCAGCAGCTTTCGACAGGCCGCTAACTATGGCTACACCTTC. Translation gives CASSFRQAANYGYTF.

This clonotype has a handful of counts. The chain carries TRBV5-1 and TRBJ1-6; 7 positions agree with TRBD1. J was trimmed by 7 bases and V by 4 bases; bases with no gene match: 14. In germline, CDR1 is SGHRS, CDR2 YFSETQ. The CDR3 runs 17 residues. The CDR3 bases are TGCGCCAGCAGCACCAGACAACTGGGACAGCTAAATTCACCCCTCCACTTT. This encodes CASSTRQLGQLNSPLHF. The full variable domain, in which reference TRBV5-1 and TRBJ1-6 provide the parts outside the CDR3, is KAGVTQTPRYLIKTRGQQVTLSCSPISGHRSVSWYQQTPGQGLQFLFEYFSETQRNKGNFPGRFSGRQFSNSRSEMNVSTLELGDSALYLCASSTRQLGQLNSPLHFGNGTRLTVT.

The chain uses TRBV11-1 and TRBJ2-7, with D tentatively TRBD1 (6 bases). The V and J ends lost 3 bases and 3 bases respectively, with 12 bases between them. The CDR3 sequence is 14 residues long. Per the germline V gene, CDR1 is SGHAT and CDR2 is FQDESV (reference sequence). The CDR3 reads CASSLGAPLYEQYF. The CDR3 DNA reads as TGTGCCAGCAGCTTGGGGGCGCCCCTCTACGAGCAGTACTTC.

Many counts were recorded for this clonotype. The J gene is TRBJ2-1, the V gene TRBV9, with TRBD2 as a possible D gene (5 bases). The V end lost 5 bases, the J end lost 7 bases, and 10 bases lay between the germline ends. Germline V CDR1 and CDR2: SGDLS, YYNGEE. The length of the CDR3 is 12 residues. Written as DNA, the CDR3 is TGTGCCAGCAGTGAGGGTACGAATGAGCAGTTCTTC. This translates into CASSEGTNEQFF.

The V gene is TRBV2, the J gene TRBJ1-5; 9 bases agree with TRBD1. Trimming took 3 bases from V and 7 from J; bases not matched to a gene: 4. CDR1 SNHLY and CDR2 FYNNEI come from the germline V gene. The CDR3 loop spans 14 amino acids. This CDR3 is CASSERTGAQPQHF. The DNA for the CDR3 is TGTGCCAGCAGTGAGCGGACAGGGGCCCAGCCCCAGCATTTT.

The chain employs TRBV4-1 and TRBJ2-2; possibly TRBD1 or TRBD2 for D (6 bases each). V dropped 0 bases and J dropped 6 bases, with 14 bases sitting between them. This CDR3 is 16 amino acids long. In germline, CDR1 is MGHRA, CDR2 YSYEKL. The chain's CDR3 is CASSQEGWGAPGELFF. DNA of the CDR3: TGCGCCAGCAGCCAAGAGGGGTGGGGGGCACCCGGGGAGCTGTTTTTT.

J is TRBJ1-2 and V is TRBV20-1; D possibly corresponds to TRBD1 (5 bases). The CDR3 is 14 residues long. Germline CDR1 reads DFQATT; CDR2 reads SNEGSKA (reference sequence). The V and J ends lost 6 bases and 6 bases respectively, with 20 bases between them. The CDR3 spells CSARFRGSYDGYTF. DNA of the CDR3: TGCAGTGCCCGCTTCCGGGGGAGTTACGATGGCTACACCTTC.

This chain links TRBV19 with TRBJ2-1; 9 positions match TRBD1. This CDR3 has 15 amino acids. The ends lost 3 bases at V and 4 bases at J; junction bases unmatched: 4. Germline V gives CDR1 LNHDA, CDR2 SQIVND (reference sequence). CDR3 DNA sequence: TGTGCCAGTAGTATCGGGACAGGGCCTTACAATGAGCAGTTCTTC. Its protein is CASSIGTGPYNEQFF.

The chain combines TRBV29-1 with TRBJ2-3; D is ambiguous. CDR3 size: 11 residues. Looked up from germline, CDR1 is SQVTM and CDR2 is ANQGSEA. The ends were cut back, 6 bases at V and 6 bases at J, with 10 bases in the middle. The CDR3 loop reads CSVAGWDTQYF. DNA of the CDR3: TGCAGCGTCGCCGGGTGGGATACGCAGTATTTT.

This clonotype was seen many times. This chain connects TRBV27 to TRBJ1-4; unclear D gene. The CDR3 spans 15 residues. The V end was cut by 6 bases, the J end by 6 bases, with 17 bases between. CDR1 is MNHEY, CDR2 SMNVEV, per germline (reference sequence). The CDR3 DNA is TGTGCCAGCAGACCGGTTTGGTGGGCTGATGAAAAACTGTTTTTT. Protein product: CASRPVWWADEKLFF.

The rearrangement joins TRBV20-1 to TRBJ1-5; tentatively, D is TRBD1 (6 bases). CDR1 is DFQATT and CDR2 is SNEGSKA in the germline V gene (reference sequence). V gave up 3 bases and J gave up 2 bases, with 14 bases separating them. There are 15 residues in the CDR3. CDR3 protein: CSASEGGAGNQPQHF. As DNA, the CDR3 is TGCAGTGCTAGCGAGGGGGGGGCTGGCAATCAGCCCCAGCATTTT.

Turning to this clonotype: A much larger clone lies a single base off, so this may be a read error. This sequence joins TRBV6-2 or TRBV6-3 and TRBJ1-2; no clear D. Per the germline V gene, CDR1 is MNHEY and CDR2 is SVGEGT. The CDR3 loop spans 13 amino acids. As DNA, the CDR3 is TGTGTCACGGCTCGGACGGCTAACTATGGCTACACCTTC. Its protein is CVTARTANYGYTF.

This rearrangement joins TRBV5-1 to TRBJ2-1; unclear D gene. The ends were cut back, 0 bases at V and 8 bases at J, with 9 bases in the middle. The CDR3 is 13 residues long. CDR1 is SGHRS and CDR2 is YFSETQ in the germline V gene. The CDR3 here is CASSLVAFDEQFF. CDR3 DNA: TGCGCCAGCAGCTTGGTAGCTTTCGATGAGCAGTTCTTC.

This clonotype is a singleton in its sample. The rearrangement uses TRBV3-1 and TRBJ1-3, with TRBD1 identical over 9 bases. The trim removed 6 bases at V and 9 bases at J, leaving 9 bases unmatched. Germline CDR1 is LGHDT and CDR2 is YNNKEL (reference sequence). The CDR3 length is 14 residues. The CDR3 protein is CASRDRGSRGTIYF. The CDR3 nucleotides read TGTGCCAGCAGGGACAGGGGTTCACGCGGCACCATATATTTT. Drawing the rest from reference TRBV3-1 and TRBJ1-3, the complete variable domain is DTAVSQTPKYLVTQMGNDKSIKCEQNLGHDTMYWYKQDSKKFLKIMFSYNNKELIINETVPNRFSPKSPDKAHLNLHINSLELGDSAVYFCASRDRGSRGTIYFGEGSWLTVV.